This T cell receptor (beta chain) was recorded in a study of shared clonotypes between healthy human individuals. With 5 bases removed from V and 0 bases from J, the gap between germline ends came to 13 bases. CDR3 length: 16 residues. Germline V gene lookup returns CDR1 MDHEN and CDR2 SYDVKM. Data came from immunoSEQ multiplex PCR; TCRdb stores just in-frame clones and leaves some out. The sample lists roughly 1 million clones, approximately 80% occurring once. This chain links TRBV28 with TRBJ2-2; D is possibly TRBD1 (5 bases). This clonotype was sampled from a man younger than 35 in good health. Some clones in this sample may be carry-over from other donors' samples. The source material was memory CD4+ T cells from PBMCs. Regarding subset: CD45RA-negative fraction. Here the CDR3 reads CASSGARVSNTGELFF. CDR3 coding DNA: TGTGCCAGCAGTGGGGCTAGGGTTTCGAACACCGGGGAGCTGTTTTTT.